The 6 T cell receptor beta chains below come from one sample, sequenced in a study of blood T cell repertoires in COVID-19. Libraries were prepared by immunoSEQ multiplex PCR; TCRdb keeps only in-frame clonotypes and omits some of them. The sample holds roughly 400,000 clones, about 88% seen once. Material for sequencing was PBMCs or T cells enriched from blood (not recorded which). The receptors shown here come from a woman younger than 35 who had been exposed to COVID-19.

CDR3 residues: CASSIPGTGKTQYF. CDR3 in DNA: TGTGCCAGCAGCATACCCGGGACAGGGAAGACCCAGTACTTC. The chain uses TRBV5-6 and TRBJ2-5; 9 bases line up with TRBD1. Trimming cost V 4 bases and J 6 bases; bases outside gene matches: 7. The CDR3 consists of 14 residues. Germline V lookup: CDR1 SGHDT, CDR2 YYEEEE. Together with reference TRBV5-6 and TRBJ2-5, the CDR3 gives the full variable domain: DAGVTQSPTHLIKTRGQQVTLRCSPKSGHDTVSWYQQALGQGPQFIFQYYEEEERQRGNFPDRFSGHQFPNYSSELNVNALLLGDSALYLCASSIPGTGKTQYFGPGTRLLVL.

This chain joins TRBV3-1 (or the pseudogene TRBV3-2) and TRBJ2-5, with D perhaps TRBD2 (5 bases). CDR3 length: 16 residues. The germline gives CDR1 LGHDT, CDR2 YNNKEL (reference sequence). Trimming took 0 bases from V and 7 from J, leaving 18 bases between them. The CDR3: CASSQDMGRRAVTQYF. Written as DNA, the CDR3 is TGTGCCAGCAGCCAAGATATGGGGAGACGGGCCGTGACCCAGTACTTC.

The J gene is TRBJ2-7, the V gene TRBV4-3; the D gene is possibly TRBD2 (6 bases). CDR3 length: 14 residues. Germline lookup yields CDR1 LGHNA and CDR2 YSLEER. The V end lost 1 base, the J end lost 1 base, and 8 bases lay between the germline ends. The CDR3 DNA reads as TGCGCCAGCAGCCAAGGACTAGTTTCCTACGAGCAGTACTTC. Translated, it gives CASSQGLVSYEQYF.

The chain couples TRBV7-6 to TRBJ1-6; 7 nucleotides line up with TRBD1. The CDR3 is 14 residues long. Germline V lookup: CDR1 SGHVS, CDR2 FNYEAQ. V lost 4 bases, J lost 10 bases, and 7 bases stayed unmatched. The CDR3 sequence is CASSYNTGVSPLHF. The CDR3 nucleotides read TGTGCCAGCAGCTACAATACAGGGGTGTCACCCCTCCACTTT.

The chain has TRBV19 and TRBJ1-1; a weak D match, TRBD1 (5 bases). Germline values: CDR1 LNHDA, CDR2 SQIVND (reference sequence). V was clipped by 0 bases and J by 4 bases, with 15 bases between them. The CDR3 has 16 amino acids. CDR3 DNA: TGTGCCAGTAGTATAGATTGGACGGGGGTGGTCACTGAAGCTTTCTTT. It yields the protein CASSIDWTGVVTEAFF.

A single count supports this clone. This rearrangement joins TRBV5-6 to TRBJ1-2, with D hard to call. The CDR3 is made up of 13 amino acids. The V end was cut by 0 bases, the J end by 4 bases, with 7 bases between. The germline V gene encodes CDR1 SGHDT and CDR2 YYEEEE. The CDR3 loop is CASSLDRGYGYTF. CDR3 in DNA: TGTGCCAGCAGCTTGGACCGGGGCTATGGCTACACCTTC.